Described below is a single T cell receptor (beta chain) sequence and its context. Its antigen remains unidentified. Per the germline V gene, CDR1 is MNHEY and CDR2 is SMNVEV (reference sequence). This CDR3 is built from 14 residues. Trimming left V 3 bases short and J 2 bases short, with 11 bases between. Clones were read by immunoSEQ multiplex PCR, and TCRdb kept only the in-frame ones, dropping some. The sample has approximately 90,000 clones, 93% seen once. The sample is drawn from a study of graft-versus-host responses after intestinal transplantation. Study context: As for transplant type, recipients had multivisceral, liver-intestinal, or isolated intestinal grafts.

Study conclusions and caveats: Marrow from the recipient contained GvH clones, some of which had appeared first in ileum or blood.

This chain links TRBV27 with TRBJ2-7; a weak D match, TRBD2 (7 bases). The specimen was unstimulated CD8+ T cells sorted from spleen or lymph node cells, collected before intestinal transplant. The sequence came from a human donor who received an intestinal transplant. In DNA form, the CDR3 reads TGTGCCAGCAGTTTCAAAGGGGGGGCCTACGAGCAGTACTTC. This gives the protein CASSFKGGAYEQYF.